Presented here are 11 T cell receptor beta chains from one specimen sequenced in a study of shared clonotypes between healthy human individuals. Method: immunoSEQ multiplex PCR; TCRdb's copy keeps in-frame clones and lacks some. This sample carries around 430,000 clones, roughly 77% of them seen once, and the ten largest clones take under 15%. The specimen was PBMCs. These receptors all come from a woman in her thirties or forties in good health. Some clones in this sample may be carry-over from other donors' samples.

The CDR3 DNA is TGTGCCAGCTCACCCCTAGCGCCAGATGTCTCTGGGGCCAACGTCCTGACTTTC. Encoded protein: CASSPLAPDVSGANVLTF. The chain is built from TRBV18 and TRBJ2-6; D is perhaps TRBD2 (6 bases). Germline-derived CDR1 and CDR2 are KGHSH and LQKENI. The length of the CDR3 is 18 residues. The V end lost 3 bases, the J end lost 0 bases, and 15 bases lay between the germline ends.

The V call is TRBV7-3, the J call TRBJ2-2; D might be TRBD2 (5 bases). Trimming took 0 bases from V and 6 from J, leaving 8 bases between them. The CDR3 contains 14 residues. The germline V gene has CDR1 SGHTA and CDR2 FQGTGA. The CDR3 sequence is CASSLTLAPGELFF. CDR3 in DNA: TGTGCCAGCAGCTTAACGCTAGCCCCCGGGGAGCTGTTTTTT.

V usage is TRBV5-1 and J usage is TRBJ1-1; no definite D call. The germline CDR1 and CDR2 sequences are SGHRS and YFSETQ. The V end was cut by 0 bases, the J end by 0 bases, with 12 bases between. The CDR3 runs to 16 residues. In nucleotides, the CDR3 is TGCGCCAGCAGCTTGGGTCTGGGCCGGATGAACACTGAAGCTTTCTTT. Residues: CASSLGLGRMNTEAFF.

Only a few counts were recorded for this clone. This chain uses TRBV19 with TRBJ1-5; D not certain. Germline lookup yields CDR1 LNHDA and CDR2 SQIVND (reference sequence). This CDR3 comprises 15 residues. V shed 5 bases and J shed 3 bases, with 14 bases lying between them. Here the CDR3 reads CASSLGFSVNQPQHF. CDR3 nucleotide sequence: TGTGCCAGTAGTCTCGGGTTTAGTGTCAATCAGCCCCAGCATTTT.

The rearrangement uses TRBV10-2 and TRBJ2-1; 7 bases fit TRBD1. The CDR3 is 14 residues long. Germline lookup yields CDR1 WSHSY and CDR2 SAAADI. The V gene end was trimmed by 6 bases and the J gene end by 4 bases; junction bases not matched to a gene: 6. CDR3 nucleotides: TGCGCCAGCAGAGAACCACAGGGGTACAATGAGCAGTTCTTC. Encoded protein: CASREPQGYNEQFF.

This chain links TRBV28 with TRBJ2-7, with TRBD2 matching 10 bases. The germline V gene has CDR1 MDHEN and CDR2 SYDVKM. V was clipped by 5 bases and J by 2 bases; unmatched bases: 6. The CDR3 length is 15 residues. CDR3 residues: CASSRAGGRAYEQYF. DNA for the CDR3: TGTGCCAGCAGTCGAGCGGGAGGGCGGGCCTACGAGCAGTACTTC. The full variable domain, with the rest looked up from reference TRBV28 and TRBJ2-7, is DVKVTQSSRYLVKRTGEKVFLECVQDMDHENMFWYRQDPGLGLRLIYFSYDVKMKEKGDIPEGYSVSREKKERFSLILESASTNQTSMYLCASSRAGGRAYEQYFGPGTRLTVT.

V and J are TRBV11-3 and TRBJ2-2; unclear D gene. CDR1 and CDR2 from the germline V gene are SGHNT and YENEEA. The germline V and J ends were trimmed by 1 base and 0 bases, with 3 bases remaining between them. This CDR3 has 14 amino acids. Here the CDR3 reads CASSLGTNTGELFF. CDR3 bases: TGTGCCAGCAGCTTAGGTACGAACACCGGGGAGCTGTTTTTT.

The chain is built from TRBV18 and TRBJ2-2; TRBD1 aligns across 9 bases. CDR1 KGHSH and CDR2 LQKENI come from the germline V gene. This CDR3 region has 16 residues. V was clipped by 4 bases and J by 0 bases; unmatched bases: 3. This CDR3 is CASSLRDRANTGELFF. CDR3 in DNA: TGTGCCAGCTCACTCCGGGACAGGGCGAACACCGGGGAGCTGTTTTTT.

This clone appeared once. Other DNA sequences in this specimen translate into the identical CDR3. The chain uses TRBV28 and TRBJ2-2, with D unresolved. Germline CDR1 reads MDHEN; CDR2 reads SYDVKM. Trimming removed 0 bases from V and 2 bases from J, with 10 bases in between. The CDR3 is 16 residues long. This CDR3 reads CASSLWTVTNTGELFF. The CDR3 region has the DNA TGTGCCAGCAGTTTATGGACCGTCACAAACACCGGGGAGCTGTTTTTT.

This chain connects TRBV4-1 to TRBJ2-1; 9 bases are a match to TRBD2. Germline V gives CDR1 MGHRA, CDR2 YSYEKL. Trimming removed 1 base from V and 8 bases from J; junction bases left unmatched: 6. The CDR3 covers 15 residues. CDR3 DNA sequence: TGCGCCAGCAGCCAAGGCCTAGCGGGAAGGTATGAGCAGTTCTTC. The encoded protein is CASSQGLAGRYEQFF.

The chain has TRBV11-1 and TRBJ1-1; D is undetermined. The CDR3 has 13 residues. The germline V and J ends were trimmed by 3 bases and 3 bases, with 8 bases remaining between them. Germline V gene sequence: CDR1 SGHAT, CDR2 FQDESV (reference sequence). CDR3 residues: CASSLEDYTEAFF. CDR3 nucleotide sequence: TGTGCCAGCAGCTTGGAGGACTACACTGAAGCTTTCTTT. Using reference TRBV11-1 and TRBJ1-1 for the parts outside the CDR3, the full variable domain is EAEVAQSPRYKITEKSQAVAFWCDPISGHATLYWYRQILGQGPELLVQFQDESVVDDSQLPKDRFSAERLKGVDSTLKIQPAELGDSAMYLCASSLEDYTEAFFGQGTRLTVV.